The clone carrying this T cell receptor (beta chain) was counted only a few times. Its target is not known. A J-beta primer mix and a sample-barcoded 5' primer were used in a second PCR of roughly 7 to 12 cycles. Researchers report that a template-switch adaptor with 12 random nucleotides tagged each cDNA molecule. TCRdb re-analysed the 5' RACE reads in MiXCR, keeping a single row per CDR3 protein. Of about 580,000 distinct CDR3 sequences in the sample, more than 45% were seen once. In germline, CDR1 is MNHEY, CDR2 SVGAGI. Trimming took 6 bases from V and 7 from J; bases not matched to a gene: 11. This CDR3 spans 15 amino acids. The data were taken from a study of blood T cells in healthy people across ages. Findings and limits, study-wide: In long-lived donors, naive CD4+ cell counts and diversity exceeded those of aged donors. Estimated diversity that came from one million T cells was considered an underestimate.

The TCR was taken from a man older than 75 in good health. Source material: blood. V is TRBV6-5 and J is TRBJ2-5; TRBD2 agrees at 10 bases. The CDR3 bases are TGTGCCAGCAGGGCCGGGACTAGCGAACGAGGGACCCAGTACTTC. Translation gives CASRAGTSERGTQYF.